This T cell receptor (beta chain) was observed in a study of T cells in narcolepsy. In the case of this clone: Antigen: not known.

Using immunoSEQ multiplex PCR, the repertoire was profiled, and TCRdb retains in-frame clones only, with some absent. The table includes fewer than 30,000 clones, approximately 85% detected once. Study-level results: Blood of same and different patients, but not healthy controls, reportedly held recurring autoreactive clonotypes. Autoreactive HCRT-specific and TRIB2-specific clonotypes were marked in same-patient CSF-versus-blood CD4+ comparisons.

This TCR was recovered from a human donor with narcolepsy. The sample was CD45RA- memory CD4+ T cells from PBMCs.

This chain's CDR3 is CASNPGQGNEQFF. The CDR3 DNA follows: TGTGCCAGCAACCCGGGACAGGGCAATGAGCAGTTCTTC. The rearrangement uses TRBV2 and TRBJ2-1; 9 bases map to TRBD1. Germline V gene lookup returns CDR1 SNHLY and CDR2 FYNNEI. V was pared by 7 bases and J by 6 bases, with 4 bases of the junction left unmatched. There are 13 residues in the CDR3.